This TCR beta chain emerged from a study of T cells in tuberculosis. General study findings and limits: A GMM-specific repertoire classifier reached around 85% accuracy, AUROC approximately 0.9. Samples were chosen by availability of cryopreserved specimens.

The data were produced by immunoSEQ multiplex PCR, yet TCRdb's version contains in-frame clones alone and is incomplete. The sample has tens of thousands of clones, about 90% seen once. This CDR3 comprises 15 residues. V lost 3 bases to trimming and J lost 4 bases; unmatched junction nucleotides: 5. The germline V gene has CDR1 MGHRA and CDR2 YSYEKL. Time point of the sample: new active TB diagnosis, blood taken before or within 7 days of starting treatment. Each patient had positive sputum smear microscopy and/or positive culture. On this clone: Its antigen is as yet unknown.

The chain combines TRBV4-1 with TRBJ1-4; 7 bases align to TRBD1. This clonotype originated in an adult with tuberculosis. Source: PBMCs, taken at tuberculosis diagnosis. Here the CDR3 DNA reads TGCGCCAGCAGCCATAGGTCAGGGGGTAATGAAAAACTGTTTTTT. Translating gives CASSHRSGGNEKLFF.